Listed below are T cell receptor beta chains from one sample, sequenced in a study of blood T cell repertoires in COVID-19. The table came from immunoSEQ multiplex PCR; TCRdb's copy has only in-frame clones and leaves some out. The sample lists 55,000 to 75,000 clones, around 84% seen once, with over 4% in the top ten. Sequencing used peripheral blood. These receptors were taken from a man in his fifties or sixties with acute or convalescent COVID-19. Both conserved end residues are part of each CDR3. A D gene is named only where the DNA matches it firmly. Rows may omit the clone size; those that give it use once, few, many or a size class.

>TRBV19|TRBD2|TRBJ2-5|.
CASSITLAGARETQYF
TGTGCCAGTAGTATTACGTTAGCGGGGGCCCGGGAGACCCAGTACTTC
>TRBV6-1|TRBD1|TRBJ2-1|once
CASSEQGDDYNEQFF
TGTGCCAGCAGTGAGCAGGGGGACGACTACAATGAGCAGTTCTTC
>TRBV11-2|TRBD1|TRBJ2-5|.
CASSLHRGTETQYF
TGTGCCAGCAGCTTACACAGGGGAACAGAGACCCAGTACTTC
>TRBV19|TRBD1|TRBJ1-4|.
CASRPQGGDEKLFF
TGTGCCAGTAGGCCACAGGGGGGTGATGAAAAACTGTTTTTT
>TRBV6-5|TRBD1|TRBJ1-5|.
CASSGTANSNQPQHF
TGTGCCAGCAGCGGGACAGCAAATAGCAATCAGCCCCAGCATTTT
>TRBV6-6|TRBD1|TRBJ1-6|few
CASSYGGTGNSPLHF
TGTGCCAGCAGTTACGGCGGGACAGGGAATTCACCCCTCCACTTT
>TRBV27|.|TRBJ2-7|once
CASSLPDSVIEQYF
TGTGCCAGCAGTTTACCCGACAGCGTGATCGAGCAGTACTTC
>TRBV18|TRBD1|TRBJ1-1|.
CASRQGLDNTEAFF
TGTGCCAGCCGACAGGGACTGGATAACACTGAAGCTTTCTTT
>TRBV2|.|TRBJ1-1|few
CASSEARNTEAFF
TGTGCCAGCAGTGAAGCTAGGAACACTGAAGCTTTCTTT
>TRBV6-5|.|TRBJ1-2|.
CAGATTGSYGYTF
TGTGCCGGAGCCACGACAGGCTCCTATGGCTACACCTTC
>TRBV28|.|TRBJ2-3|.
CASRTPVRDTQYF
TGTGCCAGCAGAACCCCCGTGAGGGATACGCAGTATTTT
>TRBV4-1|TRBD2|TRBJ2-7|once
CASSHRGGHSYEQYF
TGCGCCAGCAGCCACCGGGGGGGGCACTCCTACGAGCAGTACTTC
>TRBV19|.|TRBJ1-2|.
CARSGQGYTF
TGTGCCAGGAGTGGACAGGGCTACACCTTC
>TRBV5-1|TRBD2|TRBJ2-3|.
CASSNGLAGVHTQYF
TGCGCCAGCAGCAACGGACTAGCGGGAGTTCATACGCAGTATTTT
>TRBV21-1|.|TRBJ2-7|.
CASSKQRGDRAYEQYF
TGTGCCAGCAGCAAGCAGCGAGGGGACAGGGCCTACGAGCAGTACTTC
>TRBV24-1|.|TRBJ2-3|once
CATSRGTSTDTQYF
TGTGCCACCAGTAGAGGAACGTCCACAGATACGCAGTATTTT